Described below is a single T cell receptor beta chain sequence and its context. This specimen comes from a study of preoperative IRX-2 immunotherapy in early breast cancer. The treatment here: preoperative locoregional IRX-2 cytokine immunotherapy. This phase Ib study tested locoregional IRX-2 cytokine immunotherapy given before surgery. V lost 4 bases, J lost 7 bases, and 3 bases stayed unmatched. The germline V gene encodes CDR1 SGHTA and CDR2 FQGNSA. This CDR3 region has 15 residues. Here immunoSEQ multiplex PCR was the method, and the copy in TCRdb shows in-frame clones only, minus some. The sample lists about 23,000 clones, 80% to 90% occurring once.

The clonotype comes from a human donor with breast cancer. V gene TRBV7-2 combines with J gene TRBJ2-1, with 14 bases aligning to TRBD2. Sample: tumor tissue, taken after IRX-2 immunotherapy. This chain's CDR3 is CASSSTSGGANEQFF. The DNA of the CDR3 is TGTGCCAGCAGCTCGACTAGCGGGGGGGCGAATGAGCAGTTCTTC.